This entry concerns a single T cell receptor (beta chain). As yet, its antigen is unknown. The data stem from a study of PD-1 blockade in classical Hodgkin lymphoma. Findings and caveats of the study: Patients with a complete response exhibited baseline diversity comparable to newly diagnosed patients. Patients with an early start, nivolumab under 1 year after ASCT, were excluded. According to reports, newly diagnosed patients had lower baseline TCR diversity than healthy donors, and relapsed/refractory patients had lower baseline TCR diversity still.

All patients experienced relapse after autologous stem cell transplantation, and brentuximab vedotin exposure was variable. Patients had relapsed/refractory classical Hodgkin lymphoma with complete response, partial response or progressive disease as best response. Profiling relied on immunoSEQ multiplex PCR, and the TCRdb table lists in-frame clones only, not all of them. The sample has more than 60,000 clones, 90% seen once. CDR1 and CDR2 from the germline V gene are SGHDN and FVKESK. This CDR3 contains 14 residues. V usage is TRBV14 and J usage is TRBJ2-5; 10 bases agree with TRBD1. Near its end, the DNA agrees better with TRBJ2-7, so the J call may be wrong. The sample consisted of peripheral blood mononuclear cells (PBMCs), taken at baseline. The sequence was obtained from a human donor with classical Hodgkin lymphoma. CDR3 amino acids: CASSPTGGFYEQYF. In nucleotides, the CDR3 is TGTGCCAGCAGCCCGACAGGGGGCTTCTACGAGCAGTACTTC.